This T cell receptor beta chain is from a study of blood T cell repertoires in COVID-19. The ends were cut back, 4 bases at V and 1 base at J, with 11 bases in the middle. The germline V gene has CDR1 SGHNT and CDR2 YYREEE (reference sequence). The CDR3 runs 15 residues. Sequenced by immunoSEQ multiplex PCR; TCRdb stores in-frame clones only, minus some. Of approximately 62,000 clones detected, roughly 71% appear once; the ten largest clones hold about 6%. The rearrangement uses TRBV5-4 and TRBJ2-2; possibly TRBD1 for D (6 bases). The sequencing input was peripheral blood. The TCR was taken from a woman in her forties or fifties with active or convalescent COVID-19. The CDR3 bases are TGTGCCAGCAGCCCACAGGGATTGAACACCGGGGAGCTGTTTTTT. Amino acid sequence: CASSPQGLNTGELFF.